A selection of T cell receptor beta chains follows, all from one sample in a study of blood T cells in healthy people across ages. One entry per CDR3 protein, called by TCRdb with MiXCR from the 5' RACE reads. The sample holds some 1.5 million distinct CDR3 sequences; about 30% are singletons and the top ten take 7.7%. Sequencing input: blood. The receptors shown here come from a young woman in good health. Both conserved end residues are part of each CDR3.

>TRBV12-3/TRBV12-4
CASSPRSTYGYTF
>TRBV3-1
CASSQSGTSYEQYF
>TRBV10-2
CASRESGFNQPQHF
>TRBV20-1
CSAGPGTSGSGEQFF
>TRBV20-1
CSARRGTGHEQFF
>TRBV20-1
CSARMGPGFGEQFF
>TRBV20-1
CSARGTGDNEKLFF
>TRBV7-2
CASSQGVRTDTQYF
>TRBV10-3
CAISGGSGEQYF
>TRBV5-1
CASSLGGQLGDEQFF
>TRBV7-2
CASSLRGGEQFF
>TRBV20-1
CSARDRATSGGAETQYF
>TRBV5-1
CASSLPRDTNSYEQYF
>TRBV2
CASSDKRGSYEQYF
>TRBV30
CAWSPFPTSGRGLEYNEQYF
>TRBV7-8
CASSLPKNEKLFF
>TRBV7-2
CSSSYGGQETQYF
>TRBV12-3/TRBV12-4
CASSPNRVLPLHF
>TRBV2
CASSEGSGGTGYTF
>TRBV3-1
CASSQRDRVIAFF
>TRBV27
CASSRGLAGTSPSYEQYF
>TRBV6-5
CASSYNRGPGYGYTF
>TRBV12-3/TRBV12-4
CASSLRVDTGELFF
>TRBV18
CASSPVARRESGGYTF
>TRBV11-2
CASSFGWGTKNIQYF
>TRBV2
CASSNRDGTQYF
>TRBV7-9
CASSIRDETYEQYF
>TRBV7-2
CASSLIPHSGSWKETQCF
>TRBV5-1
CASSGQETWDTQYF
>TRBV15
CATSRVDTGELFF
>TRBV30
CAWSRGGTYSNQPQHF
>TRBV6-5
CASSYGREDTQYF
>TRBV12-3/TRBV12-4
CASSFGTSGTRGQFF
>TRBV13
CASSLVRGAKAFF
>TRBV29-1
CSVESHGSYEQYF
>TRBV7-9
CASSLGLAGFSGETQYF
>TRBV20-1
CSARTTNEQFF
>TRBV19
CASSIDLVYNEQFF
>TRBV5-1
CASRLGETQYF
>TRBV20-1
CSTMAAGGYGYTF
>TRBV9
CASSVEGQGVSEQYF
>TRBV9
CASSASVGGDDYGYTF
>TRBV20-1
CSARDLRTGLNIQYF
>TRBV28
CASSFVVREQFF
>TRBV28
CASSLLQQGAEYF
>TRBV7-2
CASSYDRNYNEQFF
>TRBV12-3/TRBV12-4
CASSFSGRARETQYF
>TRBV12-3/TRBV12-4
CASSFRTGGNEAFF
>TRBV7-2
CASSARQAYNEQFF
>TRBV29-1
CSVENRSSYNEQFF
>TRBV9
CASSAQLAGGQFF
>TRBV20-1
CSARTGLADTQYF
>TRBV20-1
CSARSGGHTGELFF
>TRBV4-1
CASSQETRGSQQFF